This T cell receptor (beta chain) was profiled in a study of blood T cell repertoires in COVID-19. In the study overall: Collection of acute and convalescent COVID-19 samples took place in the United States, Italy and Spain. From T cells, B-cell-depleted T cells, or PBMCs came the material, which was cDNA or gDNA.

V was shortened by 3 bases and J by 6 bases, with 9 bases between the two germline ends. Germline loops: CDR1 DFQATT, CDR2 SNEGSKA (reference sequence). The CDR3 is 11 amino acids. This clone showed up just a few times. Original data processing: How many nucleated cells were present was estimated from reference gene primer amplification. The repertoire was sequenced with immunoSEQ multiplex PCR; TCRdb's copy has only in-frame clones and lacks some. The V and J calls and clone size come from that table; D and trimming were worked out from the DNA. There are fewer than 35,000 clones in the sample; roughly nine tenths occur only once, and 1.5% to 2% lies in the top ten.

Sequencing was done on a sample of peripheral blood. This clonotype originated in a man over 45 with active or convalescent COVID-19. The chain links TRBV20-1 to TRBJ2-7; D is ambiguous. CDR3 sequence reads: CSARLLGEQYF. In DNA form, the CDR3 reads TGCAGTGCTAGGTTACTCGGCGAGCAGTACTTC.